This T cell receptor (beta chain) was identified in a study of blood T cell repertoires in COVID-19. About the research overall: The analysed material was cDNA or gDNA that came from T cells, B-cell-depleted T cells, or PBMCs.

CDR1 is SQVTM, CDR2 ANQGSEA, per germline. The CDR3 runs to 13 residues. The V gene lost 0 bases and the J gene lost 4 bases, with 6 bases spanning the gap. TCRdb keeps only in-frame clones here, not all; method: immunoSEQ multiplex PCR. The sample records about 220,000 clones, approximately 85% being singletons. It was during active infection that Seattle patients were enrolled and then longitudinally followed. This TCR was recovered from a woman in her 70s with COVID-19, enrolled during active disease. Sequencing was carried out using peripheral blood. This chain joins TRBV29-1 and TRBJ2-2; the D is unclear. DNA for the CDR3: TGCAGCGTTGAAGATTCGGGCACCGGGGAGCTGTTTTTT. It is translated as CSVEDSGTGELFF.